This TCR beta chain was identified during a study of blood T cells in healthy people across ages. Together with a sample-barcoded 5' primer, a J-beta primer mix was included in a second PCR lasting roughly 7 to 11 cycles. Each CDR3 protein is one row after TCRdb ran MiXCR on the 5' RACE reads. The sample consists of 450,000 to 600,000 distinct CDR3 sequences, about 26% of them appearing once. This clonotype was counted between two and nine times. V lost 5 bases and J lost 0, with 8 bases in between. Germline CDR1 and CDR2: SQVTM and ANQGSEA. The CDR3 totals 13 residues. The same data also contributed to another study, on T cells of mothers and their children. As reported in that work: Overlap measured in related mother-child pairs was slightly, non-significantly higher than in unrelated pairs.

The sample consisted of blood. This receptor was identified in a boy aged 2 to 9 in good health. V gene TRBV29-1 combines with J gene TRBJ1-3; D is ambiguous. CDR3 sequence reads: CSVSRNSGNTIYF. Written as DNA, the CDR3 is TGCAGCGTTAGTCGGAACTCTGGAAACACCATATATTTT.